This record concerns one T cell receptor beta chain sequence. The table came from immunoSEQ multiplex PCR; TCRdb's copy has only in-frame clones and leaves some out. This table has about 17,000 clones, roughly 86% appearing once. The sample is drawn from a study of T cell changes during pregnancy in multiple sclerosis. Trimming stripped 4 bases from V and 9 bases from J, with 22 bases between. The CDR3 is 16 residues long. From germline, CDR1 is KGHSY and CDR2 FQNENV. The chain uses TRBV16 and TRBJ2-1, with D perhaps TRBD2 (6 bases). The source of this sequence is a female donor in good health, enrolled as a control in a pregnancy study. Sequences were derived from CD8+ T cells from peripheral blood mononuclear cells, sampled after pregnancy. For the CDR3, the DNA is TGTGCCAGCAGCCTCTCGACTAGACAGCATTTCAGTGAGCAGTTCTTC. It translates to CASSLSTRQHFSEQFF.